This TCR beta chain was found in a study of T cell repertoires in cytomegalovirus infection. Study-level background: Through public TCR beta signatures, both CMV infection and matching HLA type were indicated.

To note about this clonotype: Its antigen is still unknown.

A single record per CDR3 protein comes from TCRdb applying MiXCR to the reads. The sample includes about 570,000 distinct CDR3 sequences, around 40% seen only once; the top ten take over 45%. The receptor's source is a human donor in good health (CMV status not recorded). Some clones in this sample may be carry-over from other donors' samples. Sequences were derived from cultured PBMCs, sampled from culture after CMV antigen stimulation.

The CDR3 coding sequence is TGTGCCAGCAGCTTGGGAGGGGTCGTTGAGCAGTTCTTC. Encoded protein: CASSLGGVVEQFF. The chain combines TRBV11-2 with TRBJ2-1, with 7 bases that match TRBD2. The CDR3 sequence is 13 residues long. Germline trimming cut 3 bases from V and 9 bases from J; bases unmatched to any gene: 5. Germline CDR1 and CDR2: SGHAT and FQNNGV.